The present T cell receptor (beta chain) was sequenced within a study of cytomegalovirus exposure and HLA in healthy donors. With V trimmed by 5 bases and J by 7 bases, 9 bases remained unmatched. The CDR3 has 16 residues. Germline values: CDR1 SGHTA, CDR2 FQGNSA. Among the 100 to 150 subjects of the validation cohort, separate from the 666-subject first cohort, were the donors. About this clone itself: The antigen is unknown.

The repertoire was sequenced with immunoSEQ multiplex PCR; TCRdb's copy has only in-frame clones and lacks some. The data hold about 130,000 clones, with roughly 90% observed a single time. Study-wide findings and caveats: In the approximately 120 validation repertoires, a later analysis found that first-cohort TCR clusters tended to co-occur.

The TCR comes from a man aged 25-40 years in good health and CMV-seronegative. The source material was PBMCs. The V call is TRBV7-2, the J call TRBJ2-2; TRBD1 aligns across 11 bases. CDR3 DNA sequence: TGTGCCAGCAGCACCCAGGGACAGGGGGGGAGCGGGGAGCTGTTTTTT. As protein: CASSTQGQGGSGELFF.